These 5 T cell receptor beta chains originate from one sample sequenced in a study of OX40 agonist ivuxolimab in advanced cancers. TCRdb's table, derived via immunoSEQ multiplex PCR, lists solely in-frame clones and lacks some. The sample includes tens of thousands of clones, 88% of them seen just once. This specimen consisted of CD4+ or CD8+ T cells sorted from blood, obtained in a trial of the OX40 agonist ivuxolimab. These receptors originate from an adult with an advanced solid tumor such as melanoma, head and neck, liver or kidney cancer.

The chain carries TRBV28 and TRBJ2-7, with 11 positions matching TRBD2. The V segment lost 6 bases and the J segment 4 bases; nucleotides outside the gene matches: 17. The CDR3 spans 18 residues. Per the germline V gene, CDR1 is MDHEN and CDR2 is SYDVKM. In DNA, the CDR3 is TGTGCCAGCAGACCCGGGACAGGGTTGGGACTAGCGGAATACGAGCAGTACTTC. Translated: CASRPGTGLGLAEYEQYF.

This sequence joins TRBV18 and TRBJ2-1; no definite D call. Germline lookup yields CDR1 KGHSH and CDR2 LQKENI. This CDR3 contains 12 residues. V lost 3 bases and J lost 6, with 6 bases in between. The CDR3 DNA sequence: TGTGCCAGCTCACCCCTGAGCAATGAGCAGTTCTTC. Protein sequence: CASSPLSNEQFF.

A note on this clone: This CDR3 is also generated by other DNA sequences in the sample. V usage is TRBV5-1 and J usage is TRBJ2-2, with 11 bases aligning to TRBD2. Per germline, CDR1 SGHRS and CDR2 YFSETQ. The length of the CDR3 is 16 residues. The junction had 12 bases not matched to a gene; V was cut back by 8 bases and J by 6 bases. CDR3 amino acids: CASSLSGRAVAGELFF. The CDR3 region has the DNA TGCGCCAGTAGCCTTAGCGGGAGGGCGGTAGCCGGGGAGCTGTTTTTT.

The chain recombines TRBV16 with TRBJ2-1; 7 bases line up with TRBD2. This CDR3 region has 17 residues. V gave up 1 base and J gave up 6 bases; unmatched junction bases: 12. Germline V gene lookup returns CDR1 KGHSY and CDR2 FQNENV. CDR3 coding DNA: TGTGCCAGCAGCCAATTTAGCCGCGGGAGTCGTCCCAATGAGCAGTTCTTC. Amino acid sequence: CASSQFSRGSRPNEQFF.

A single count supports this clone. The V gene is TRBV5-1, the J gene TRBJ2-7; unclear D gene. The germline V and J ends were trimmed by 3 bases and 3 bases, with 7 bases remaining between them. CDR3 length: 12 amino acids. The germline V gene encodes CDR1 SGHRS and CDR2 YFSETQ. The CDR3 coding sequence is TGCGCCAGCAGCTCGACATACTACGAGCAGTACTTC. The encoded protein is CASSSTYYEQYF.